The rows below give T cell receptor beta chains drawn from one sample of a study of T cells in Graves' hyperthyroidism and ophthalmopathy. TCRdb reprocessed the multiplex PCR reads via MiXCR and lists one record per CDR3 protein. The table records hundreds of thousands of distinct CDR3 sequences, 13% to 15% of them present only once. The sequencing sample was made of blood. The receptors stem from a woman younger than 30 with Graves' hyperthyroidism. CDR3s include the opening cysteine and the closing phenylalanine or tryptophan. A D gene is named only where the DNA matches it firmly. Clone size, where shown, is once, few, many, or a class for clones that have expanded.

>-|TRBV29-1|TRBJ1-3|few
TGCAGCATAAAAAGGAGACTCTCTGGAAACACCATATATTTT
CSIKRRLSGNTIYF
>TRBD2|TRBV7-9|TRBJ2-5|many
TGTGCCAGCAGCTTACCCACTAGCGGGATAGGTGAGACCCAGTACTTC
CASSLPTSGIGETQYF
>TRBD1|TRBV6-1|TRBJ1-2|-
TGTGCCAGCAGTTCGAAGGGACAGGGGCTTGGTGGCTACACCTTC
CASSSKGQGLGGYTF
>-|TRBV3-1|TRBJ2-3|many
TGTGCCAGCGGACCCGGGTTTAGCACAGATACGCAGTATTTT
CASGPGFSTDTQYF
>-|TRBV20-1|TRBJ2-7|many
TGCAGTGCTAGCGATTACTCCGAGCAGTACTTC
CSASDYSEQYF
>TRBD2|TRBV9|TRBJ2-1|many
TGTGCCAGCAGCGTAGAGACTAGCACTACTCCCACTGAGCAGTTCTTC
CASSVETSTTPTEQFF
>-|TRBV18|TRBJ2-5|many
TGTGCCAGCTCACCACCCCAGGGGACCCAGTACTTC
CASSPPQGTQYF
>-|TRBV5-1|TRBJ1-2|few
TGCGCCAGCAGCCCGGGAGGAGTGGATGGCTACACCTTC
CASSPGGVDGYTF
>TRBD1|TRBV6-1|TRBJ2-5|few
TGTGCCAGCACTAGGGGGCTGGAGGAGACCCAGTACTTC
CASTRGLEETQYF
>-|TRBV27|TRBJ1-1|-
TGTGCCAGCAGTTTAGATTGGGGGGGAGGAGGGACTGAAGCTTTCTTT
CASSLDWGGGGTEAFF
>TRBD2|TRBV7-2|TRBJ2-7|few
TGTGCCAGCAGCAAATATCTGGGCGGGAGAGAGCAGTACTTC
CASSKYLGGREQYF
>TRBD1|TRBV18|TRBJ2-5|-
TGTGCCAGCTCACCACCGCAGGACAGGGGGGTAGAGACCCAGTACTTC
CASSPPQDRGVETQYF
>TRBD2|TRBV20-1|TRBJ2-5|many
TGCAGTGCTAGTTGGCGGGAGGCCGGATTATCAGAGACCCAGTACTTC
CSASWREAGLSETQYF
>TRBD1|TRBV20-1|TRBJ1-1|many
TGCAGTGCCGACCGGGACAGGGTATTTTCTGAAGCTTTCTTT
CSADRDRVFSEAFF
>-|TRBV18|TRBJ2-7|many
TGTGCCAGCTCACCCGTGGTGGATTACGAGCAGTACTTC
CASSPVVDYEQYF
>TRBD1|TRBV6-1|TRBJ2-5|-
TGTGCCAGCAGACGGGGACAGGGCGTCCAAGAGACCCAGTACTTC
CASRRGQGVQETQYF
>TRBD2|TRBV6-2/TRBV6-3|TRBJ2-1|many
TGTGCCAGCAGTCTTCTAGCGGGAGGGCCTTCCTACAATGAGCAGTTCTTC
CASSLLAGGPSYNEQFF
>TRBD2|TRBV30|TRBJ2-1|many
TGTGCCTGGCTAGCGGGAGGACCCTACAATGAGCAGTTCTTC
CAWLAGGPYNEQFF
>-|TRBV18|TRBJ1-2|many
TGTGCCAGCTCACCAGACGTGGGGGGCGATGGCTACACCTTC
CASSPDVGGDGYTF
>TRBD2|TRBV20-1|TRBJ2-1|many
TGCAGTGCCCTTCTTCGAGCGGGAGCCCCCCGTGAGCAGTTCTTC
CSALLRAGAPREQFF
>-|TRBV7-2|TRBJ2-1|-
TGTGCCAGCAGCTTATTGCAAGCGGGCGTGAGCTCCTACAATGAGCAGTTCTTC
CASSLLQAGVSSYNEQFF
>TRBD2|TRBV4-3|TRBJ2-3|many
TGCGCCAGCAGCCAAGCCACCGGGACTAGCGGCGGCGATACGCAGTATTTT
CASSQATGTSGGDTQYF
>-|TRBV14|TRBJ2-7|many
TGTGCCAGCAGCTCTCTCGGCGGCTGGAGCTACGAGCAGTACTTC
CASSSLGGWSYEQYF
>-|TRBV6-2/TRBV6-3|TRBJ2-1|many
TGTGCCAGCAGTCCGATCGGACGGGGCGAGGGCAATGAGCAGTTCTTC
CASSPIGRGEGNEQFF
>-|TRBV7-2|TRBJ2-7|many
TGTGCCAGCAGCTTCTCCGTCGTCACCTACGAGCAGTACTTC
CASSFSVVTYEQYF
>-|TRBV12-3/TRBV12-4|TRBJ2-7|-
TGTGCCAGCAGTTCGACGAGCTCCTACGAGCAGTGCTTC
CASSSTSSYEQCF
>-|TRBV19|TRBJ1-1|many
TGTGCCAGTAGCGAGGGTTCTGTAGCGAACACTGAAGCTTTCTTT
CASSEGSVANTEAFF
>TRBD1|TRBV6-2/TRBV6-3|TRBJ2-2|few
TGTGCCAGCAGTTATACGGACAGGGCGGGCACCGGGGAGCTGTTTTTT
CASSYTDRAGTGELFF
>-|TRBV20-1|TRBJ1-1|many
TGCAGTGCCAGGAATCATGGGAACACTGAAGCTTTCTTT
CSARNHGNTEAFF
>TRBD1|TRBV7-2|TRBJ2-7|few
TGTGCCAGCAGCTTAGGCAGGGGACAGGGCGAGCAGTACTTC
CASSLGRGQGEQYF
>-|TRBV20-1|TRBJ1-1|many
TGCAGTGCTGGTCGTGCAAACACTGAAGCTTTCTTT
CSAGRANTEAFF
>-|TRBV5-1|TRBJ2-2|-
TGCGCCAGCAGCTTGGAACGGCCCCTGAACACCGGGGAGCTGTTTTTT
CASSLERPLNTGELFF
>TRBD1|TRBV30|TRBJ2-7|many
TGTGCCTGGCGCTGGGGGACAGCCTACGAGCAGTACTTC
CAWRWGTAYEQYF
>TRBD1|TRBV4-3|TRBJ2-1|-
TGCGCCAGCAGCCCCGGGACAGGGGGTGTGGTACAGAATGAGCAGTTCTTC
CASSPGTGGVVQNEQFF
>-|TRBV28|TRBJ2-5|many
TGTGCCAGCAGTCCCAGTTTCGAGGCAGGGACCCAGTACTTC
CASSPSFEAGTQYF
>-|TRBV12-3/TRBV12-4|TRBJ2-7|many
TGTGCCAGCAGCTCTACCTACGAGCAGTACTTC
CASSSTYEQYF
>-|TRBV7-3|TRBJ1-1|many
TGTGCCAGCAGTTTCACAGCCAACACTGAAGCTTTCTTT
CASSFTANTEAFF
>-|TRBV12-3/TRBV12-4|TRBJ2-1|few
TGTGCCAGCAGTTCCTCTGGGCCCAATGAGCAGTTCTTC
CASSSSGPNEQFF
>TRBD1|TRBV19|TRBJ1-4|-
TGTGCCAGCAACACAGGGGTGAGGAATGAAAAACTGTTTTTT
CASNTGVRNEKLFF
>TRBD1|TRBV12-3/TRBV12-4|TRBJ2-3|many
TGTGCCAGCGCAGGACAGGGCACAGATACGCAGTATTTT
CASAGQGTDTQYF
>TRBD2|TRBV20-1|TRBJ2-1|many
TGCAGTGCCAAACCTCAAGCGTGGCTAGCGGGAGGGCCCTCCTACAATGAGCAGTTCTTC
CSAKPQAWLAGGPSYNEQFF
>TRBD2|TRBV7-2|TRBJ2-7|many
TGTGCCAGCAGCTTGCATGCGGGAGGGCCCCGAGCGTACGAGCAGTACTTC
CASSLHAGGPRAYEQYF
>TRBD2|TRBV4-3|TRBJ2-5|-
TGCGCCAGCAGCCAAGCTCCCAGCGGGGGACAAGAGACCCAGTACTTC
CASSQAPSGGQETQYF